This T cell receptor (beta chain) was found in a study of T-cell reconstitution after alpha-beta-depleted transplantation in children. This clonotype has at least ten counts. Unique molecular identifiers were incorporated into the prepared TCRbeta library. TCRdb reprocessed the PCR reads with MiXCR, giving one entry per CDR3 protein. The data contain approximately 300,000 distinct CDR3 sequences, roughly 12% of them singletons. The sequenced sample was peripheral blood, obtained 180 days after TCRalphabeta/CD19-depleted stem cell transplant. The source is a male patient aged 2-9 years who had a stem cell transplant for chronic granulomatous disease, so the T cells may come from the graft donor.

The CDR3 DNA sequence: TGCAGCGTTCTAGCGGGGGTAAATGAGCAGTTCTTC. Protein sequence: CSVLAGVNEQFF. V gene TRBV29-1 combines with J gene TRBJ2-1, with 10 nucleotides matching TRBD2. The CDR3 totals 12 residues. The V gene's germline CDR1 is SQVTM and CDR2 ANQGSEA. V shed 5 bases and J 7 bases; nucleotides not matched to a gene: 2.